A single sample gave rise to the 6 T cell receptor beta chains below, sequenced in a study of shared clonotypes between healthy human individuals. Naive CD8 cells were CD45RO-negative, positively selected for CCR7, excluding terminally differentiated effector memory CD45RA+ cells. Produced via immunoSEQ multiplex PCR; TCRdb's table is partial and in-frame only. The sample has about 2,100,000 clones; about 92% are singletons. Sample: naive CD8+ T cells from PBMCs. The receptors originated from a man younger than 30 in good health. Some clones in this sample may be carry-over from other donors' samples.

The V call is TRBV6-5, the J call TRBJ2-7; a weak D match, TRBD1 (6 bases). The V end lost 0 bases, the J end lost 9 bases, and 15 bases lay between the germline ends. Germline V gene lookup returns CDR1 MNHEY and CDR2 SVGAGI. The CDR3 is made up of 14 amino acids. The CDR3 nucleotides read TGTGCCAGCAGTTACTCGAGACAGGCAGGGGTGCAGTACTTC. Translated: CASSYSRQAGVQYF.

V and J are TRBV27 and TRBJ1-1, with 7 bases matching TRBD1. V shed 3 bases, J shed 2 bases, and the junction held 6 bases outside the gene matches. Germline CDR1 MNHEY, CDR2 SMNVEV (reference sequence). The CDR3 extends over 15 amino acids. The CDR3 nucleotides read TGTGCCAGCAGTTTGAGGACAGGATTAAACACTGAAGCTTTCTTT. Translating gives CASSLRTGLNTEAFF.

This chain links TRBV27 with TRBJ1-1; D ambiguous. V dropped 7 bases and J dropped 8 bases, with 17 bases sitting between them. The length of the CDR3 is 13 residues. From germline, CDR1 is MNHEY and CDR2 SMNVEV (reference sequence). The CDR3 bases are TGTGCCAGCACCTCTATCCCCTATTCGGAAGCTTTCTTT. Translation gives CASTSIPYSEAFF.

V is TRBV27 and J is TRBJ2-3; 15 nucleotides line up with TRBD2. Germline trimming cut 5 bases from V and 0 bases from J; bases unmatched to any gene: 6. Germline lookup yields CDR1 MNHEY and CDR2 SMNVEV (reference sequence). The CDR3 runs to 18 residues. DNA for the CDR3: TGTGCCAGCAGTCCGGGACTAGCGGGAGGAATAAGCACAGATACGCAGTATTTT. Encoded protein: CASSPGLAGGISTDTQYF.

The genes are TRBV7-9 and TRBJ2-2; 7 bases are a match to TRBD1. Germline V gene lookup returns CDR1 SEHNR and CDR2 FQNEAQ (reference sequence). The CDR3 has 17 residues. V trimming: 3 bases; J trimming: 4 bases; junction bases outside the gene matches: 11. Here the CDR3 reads CASSFNRQGPFTGELFF. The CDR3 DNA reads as TGTGCCAGCAGCTTTAATAGACAGGGCCCTTTCACCGGGGAGCTGTTTTTT.

CDR3 DNA sequence: TGTGCCTCCGGCGGCGGGGGGACCTACAATGAGCAGTTCTTC. It specifies CASGGGGTYNEQFF. V usage is TRBV19 and J usage is TRBJ2-1; 8 bases agree with TRBD2. This CDR3 comprises 14 residues. V lost 11 bases and J lost 2; bases outside the gene matches: 8. Germline values: CDR1 LNHDA, CDR2 SQIVND (reference sequence).